This T cell receptor beta chain was retrieved from a study of CD8 T cells in Susac syndrome. Controls were healthy donors chosen to match patients in age and sex. The length of the CDR3 is 15 residues. Germline trimming cut 6 bases from V and 6 bases from J; bases unmatched to any gene: 9. Germline CDR1 reads LGHNA; CDR2 reads YSLEER. On this clonotype itself: The target antigen is unknown.

It was with random hexamers that 0.5 to 1 ug RNA was reverse transcribed. Amplification of TCR beta CDR3 across 54 Vbeta and 13 Jbeta was performed with immunoSEQ multiplex PCR. TCRdb recomputed calls from the immunoSEQ multiplex PCR reads with MiXCR, one row per CDR3 protein. The table records some 18,000 distinct CDR3 sequences, approximately 95% of them present only once. Study-level points and caveats: By the study's own acknowledgment, its TCR sequencing and HLA analysis included relatively few individuals.

Sequencing used CD8+ T cells from PBMCs. The rearrangement joins TRBV4-3 to TRBJ2-1; TRBD1 agrees at 9 bases. The sequence derives from a human donor in good health. DNA for the CDR3: TGCGCCAGCAGGACCGACAGGGGGATGGCCAATGAGCAGTTCTTC. Translation: CASRTDRGMANEQFF.